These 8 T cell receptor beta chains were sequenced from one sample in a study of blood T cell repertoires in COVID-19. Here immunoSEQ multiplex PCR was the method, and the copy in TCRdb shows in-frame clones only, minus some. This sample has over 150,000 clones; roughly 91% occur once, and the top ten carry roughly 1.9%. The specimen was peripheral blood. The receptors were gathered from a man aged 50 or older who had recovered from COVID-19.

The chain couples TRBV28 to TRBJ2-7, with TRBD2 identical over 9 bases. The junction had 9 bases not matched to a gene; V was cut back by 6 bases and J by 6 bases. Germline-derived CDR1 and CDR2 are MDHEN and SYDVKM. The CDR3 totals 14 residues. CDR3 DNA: TGTGCCAGCAGCCCACTAGCGGGTACCCTCGAGCAGTACTTC. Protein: CASSPLAGTLEQYF.

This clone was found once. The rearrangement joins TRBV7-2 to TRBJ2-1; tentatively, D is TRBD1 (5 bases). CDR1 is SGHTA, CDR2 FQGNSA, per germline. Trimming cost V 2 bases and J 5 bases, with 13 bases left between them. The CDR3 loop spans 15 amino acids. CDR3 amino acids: CASSLIEGAHNEQFF. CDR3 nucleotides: TGTGCCAGCAGCTTAATAGAAGGGGCCCACAATGAGCAGTTCTTC.

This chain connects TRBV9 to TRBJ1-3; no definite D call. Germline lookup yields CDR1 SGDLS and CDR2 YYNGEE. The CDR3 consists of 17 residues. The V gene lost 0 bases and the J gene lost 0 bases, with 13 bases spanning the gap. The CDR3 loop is CASSVVAGPYSGNTIYF. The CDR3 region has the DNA TGTGCCAGCAGCGTAGTGGCAGGCCCCTACTCTGGAAACACCATATATTTT.

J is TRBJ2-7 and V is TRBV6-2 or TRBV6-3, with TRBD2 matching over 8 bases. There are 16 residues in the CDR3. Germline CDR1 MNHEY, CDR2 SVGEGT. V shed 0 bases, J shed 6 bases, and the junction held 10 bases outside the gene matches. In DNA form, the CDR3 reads TGTGCCAGCAGTTACTCAACGCCGGGACTAGTCGGCGAGCAGTACTTC. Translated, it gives CASSYSTPGLVGEQYF.

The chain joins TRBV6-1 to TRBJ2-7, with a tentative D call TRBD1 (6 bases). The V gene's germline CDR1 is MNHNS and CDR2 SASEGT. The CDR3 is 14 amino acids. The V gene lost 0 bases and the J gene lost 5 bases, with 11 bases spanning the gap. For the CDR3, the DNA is TGTGCCAGCAGTGAAGCTACAGGGCTCCACGAGCAGTACTTC. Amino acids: CASSEATGLHEQYF.

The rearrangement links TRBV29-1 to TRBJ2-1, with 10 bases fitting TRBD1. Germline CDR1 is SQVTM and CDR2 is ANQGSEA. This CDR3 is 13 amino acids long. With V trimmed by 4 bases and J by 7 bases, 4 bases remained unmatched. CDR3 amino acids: CSVADRGANEQFF. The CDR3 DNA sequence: TGCAGCGTTGCGGACAGGGGGGCGAATGAGCAGTTCTTC.

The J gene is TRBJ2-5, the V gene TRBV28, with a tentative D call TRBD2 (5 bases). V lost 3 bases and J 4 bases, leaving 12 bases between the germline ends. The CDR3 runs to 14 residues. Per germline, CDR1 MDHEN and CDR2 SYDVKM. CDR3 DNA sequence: TGTGCCAGCAGTTTTACACACGGAGGAGAGACCCAGTACTTC. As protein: CASSFTHGGETQYF.

The CDR3 region is CASSSWATGGRTDTQYF. The CDR3 DNA follows: TGTGCCAGCAGCTCGTGGGCGACAGGGGGTCGCACAGATACGCAGTATTTT. V gene TRBV7-9 combines with J gene TRBJ2-3; 9 bases fit TRBD1. Germline V gene sequence: CDR1 SEHNR, CDR2 FQNEAQ (reference sequence). The CDR3 length is 17 residues. V shed 4 bases and J 1 base; nucleotides not matched to a gene: 9.